This T cell receptor beta chain was captured in a study of CD8 T cells in Susac syndrome. Across the study: Treatment status at blood draw for the Susac syndrome patients was therapy-naive, corticosteroids, or intravenous immunoglobulin alone.

Points from the study as a whole: Expansion of clones was not seen in the CD4+ T cell repertoires of Susac syndrome.

Remarks on this clonotype: The antigen remains unidentified.

The V gene's germline CDR1 is LNHDA and CDR2 SQIVND (reference sequence). The CDR3 is 13 amino acids. V was clipped by 3 bases and J by 10 bases, with 12 bases between them. While CD8+ and CD4+ T cells were isolated negatively, TEMRA cells were enriched by FACS. The RNA input was roughly 0.45 to 1 ug, and it was reverse transcribed with random hexamers. Multiplex PCR with immunoSEQ amplified the TCR beta CDR3 across 54 Vbeta and 13 Jbeta. TCRdb used MiXCR to reprocess the immunoSEQ multiplex PCR reads, holding one entry per CDR3 protein. The sample consists of some 200,000 distinct CDR3 sequences, 91% of them appearing once.

The TCR was taken from a human donor with Susac syndrome. Material for sequencing was CD4+ T cells from PBMCs. V gene TRBV19 combines with J gene TRBJ1-4; TRBD1 might be the D (5 bases). CDR3 residues: CASSIPQDGKLFF. As DNA, the CDR3 is TGTGCCAGTAGTATTCCACAGGACGGAAAACTGTTTTTT. The full variable domain, rest sourced from reference TRBV19 and TRBJ1-4, is DGGITQSPKYLFRKEGQNVTLSCEQNLNHDAMYWYRQDPGQGLRLIYYSQIVNDFQKGDIAEGYSVSREKKESFPLTVTSAQKNPTAFYLCASSIPQDGKLFFGSGTQLSVL.